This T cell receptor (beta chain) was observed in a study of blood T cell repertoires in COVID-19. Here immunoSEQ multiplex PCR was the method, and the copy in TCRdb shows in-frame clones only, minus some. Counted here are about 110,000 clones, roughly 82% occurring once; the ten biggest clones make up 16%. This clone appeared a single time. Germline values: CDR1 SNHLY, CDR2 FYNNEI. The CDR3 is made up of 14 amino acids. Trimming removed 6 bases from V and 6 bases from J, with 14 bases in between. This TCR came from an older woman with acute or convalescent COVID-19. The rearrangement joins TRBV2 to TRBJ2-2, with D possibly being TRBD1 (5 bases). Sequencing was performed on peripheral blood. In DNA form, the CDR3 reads TGTGCCAGCAGGGACATCCCGAATCCCGGGGAGCTGTTTTTT. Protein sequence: CASRDIPNPGELFF.